This T cell receptor beta chain was captured by sequencing in a study of blood T cell repertoires in COVID-19. On the study more broadly: Samples of COVID-19 (acute and convalescent) were obtained from the United States, Italy and Spain.

The CDR3 has 15 residues. The germline V gene has CDR1 MNHEY and CDR2 SVGAGI. The J segment lost 2 bases and the V segment lost 6 bases, leaving 5 bases of the junction unmatched. Clones were read by immunoSEQ multiplex PCR, and TCRdb kept only the in-frame ones, dropping some. The data hold 95,000 to 100,000 clones, with approximately 80% observed a single time. J is TRBJ2-3 and V is TRBV6-5; TRBD2 matches at 10 bases. The TCR sequence derives from a human donor in a cohort sampled during active COVID-19. The sequenced sample consisted of peripheral blood. The CDR3 sequence: CASSLAGVITDTQYF. The CDR3, as DNA: TGTGCCAGCAGCCTAGCGGGGGTCATCACAGATACGCAGTATTTT.